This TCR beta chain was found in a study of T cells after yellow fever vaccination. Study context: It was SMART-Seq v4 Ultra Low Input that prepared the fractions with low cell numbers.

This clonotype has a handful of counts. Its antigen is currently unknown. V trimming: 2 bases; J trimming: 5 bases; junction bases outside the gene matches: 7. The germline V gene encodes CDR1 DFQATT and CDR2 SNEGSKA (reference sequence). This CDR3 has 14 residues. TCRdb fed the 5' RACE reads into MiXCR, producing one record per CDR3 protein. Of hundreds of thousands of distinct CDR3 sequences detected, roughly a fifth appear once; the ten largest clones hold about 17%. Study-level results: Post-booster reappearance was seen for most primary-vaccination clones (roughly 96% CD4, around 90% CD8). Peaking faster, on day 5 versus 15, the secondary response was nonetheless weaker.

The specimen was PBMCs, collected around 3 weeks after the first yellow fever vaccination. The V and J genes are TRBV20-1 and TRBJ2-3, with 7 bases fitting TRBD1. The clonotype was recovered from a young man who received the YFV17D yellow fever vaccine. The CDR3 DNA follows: TGCAGTGCTAGAAAGGGGGCGCCTAAAGATACGCAGTATTTT. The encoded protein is CSARKGAPKDTQYF.